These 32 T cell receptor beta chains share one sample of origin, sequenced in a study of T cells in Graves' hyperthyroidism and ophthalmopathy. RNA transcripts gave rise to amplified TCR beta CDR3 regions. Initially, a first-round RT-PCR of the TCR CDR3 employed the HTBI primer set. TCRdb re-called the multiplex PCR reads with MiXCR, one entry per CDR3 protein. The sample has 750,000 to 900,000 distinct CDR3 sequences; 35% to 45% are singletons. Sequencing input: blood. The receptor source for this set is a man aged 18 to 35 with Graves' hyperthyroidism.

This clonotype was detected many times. The chain's CDR3 is CSARYGGGYGYTF. The CDR3 nucleotides read TGCAGTGCTAGGTACGGTGGAGGCTATGGCTACACCTTC. The chain combines TRBV20-1 with TRBJ1-2; D remains unclear. This CDR3 has 13 residues. From germline, CDR1 is DFQATT and CDR2 SNEGSKA (reference sequence). V dropped 3 bases and J dropped 4 bases, with 12 bases sitting between them.

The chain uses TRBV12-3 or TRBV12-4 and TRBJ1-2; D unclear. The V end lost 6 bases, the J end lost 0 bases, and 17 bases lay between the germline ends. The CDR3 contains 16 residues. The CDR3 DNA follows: TGTGCCAGCAGAGACACCGCCCTACCTTCTAACTATGGCTACACCTTC. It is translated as CASRDTALPSNYGYTF.

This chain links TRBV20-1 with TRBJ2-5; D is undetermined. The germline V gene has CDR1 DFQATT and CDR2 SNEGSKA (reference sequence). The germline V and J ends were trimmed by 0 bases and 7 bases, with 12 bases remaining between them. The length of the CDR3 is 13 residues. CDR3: CSARDLGWGTQYF. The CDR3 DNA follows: TGCAGTGCTAGAGATCTGGGGTGGGGGACCCAGTACTTC.

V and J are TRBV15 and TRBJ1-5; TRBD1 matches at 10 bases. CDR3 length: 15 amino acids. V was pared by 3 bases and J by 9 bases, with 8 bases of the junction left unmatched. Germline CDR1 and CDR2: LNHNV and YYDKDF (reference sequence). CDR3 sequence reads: CATSRGGQGLTPQHF. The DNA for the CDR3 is TGTGCCACCAGCAGGGGGGGACAGGGGCTGACGCCCCAGCATTTT.

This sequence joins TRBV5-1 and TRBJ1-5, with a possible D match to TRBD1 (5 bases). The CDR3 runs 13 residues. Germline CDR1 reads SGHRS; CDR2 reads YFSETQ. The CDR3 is CACSPDSYQPQHF. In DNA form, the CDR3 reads TGCGCGTGCAGCCCCGACAGTTATCAGCCCCAGCATTTT.

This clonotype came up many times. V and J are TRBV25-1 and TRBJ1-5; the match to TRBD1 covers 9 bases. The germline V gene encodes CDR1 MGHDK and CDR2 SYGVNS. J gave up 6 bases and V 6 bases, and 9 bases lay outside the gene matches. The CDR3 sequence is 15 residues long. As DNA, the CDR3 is TGTGCCAGCAGCGAAGGGGGACAGGGCAGTCAGCCCCAGCATTTT. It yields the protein CASSEGGQGSQPQHF. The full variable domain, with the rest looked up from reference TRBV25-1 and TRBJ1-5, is EADIYQTPRYLVIGTGKKITLECSQTMGHDKMYWYQQDPGMELHLIHYSYGVNSTEKGDLSSESTVSRIRTEHFPLTLESARPSHTSQYLCASSEGGQGSQPQHFGDGTRLSIL.

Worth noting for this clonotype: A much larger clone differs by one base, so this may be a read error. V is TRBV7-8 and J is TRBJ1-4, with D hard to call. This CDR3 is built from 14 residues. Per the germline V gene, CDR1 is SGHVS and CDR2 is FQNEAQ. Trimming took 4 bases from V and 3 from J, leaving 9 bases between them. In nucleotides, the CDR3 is TGTGCCAGCAGCTCCGAGCTGGCTAATGAAAAACTGTTTTTT. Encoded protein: CASSSELANEKLFF.

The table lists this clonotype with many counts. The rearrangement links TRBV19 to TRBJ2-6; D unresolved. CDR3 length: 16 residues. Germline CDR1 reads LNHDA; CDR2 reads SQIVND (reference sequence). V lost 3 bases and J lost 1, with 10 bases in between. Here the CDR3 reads CASSMGASSGANVLTF. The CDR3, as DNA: TGTGCCAGTAGTATGGGTGCGAGTTCTGGGGCCAACGTCCTGACTTTC. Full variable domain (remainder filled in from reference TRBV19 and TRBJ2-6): DGGITQSPKYLFRKEGQNVTLSCEQNLNHDAMYWYRQDPGQGLRLIYYSQIVNDFQKGDIAEGYSVSREKKESFPLTVTSAQKNPTAFYLCASSMGASSGANVLTFGAGSRLTVL.

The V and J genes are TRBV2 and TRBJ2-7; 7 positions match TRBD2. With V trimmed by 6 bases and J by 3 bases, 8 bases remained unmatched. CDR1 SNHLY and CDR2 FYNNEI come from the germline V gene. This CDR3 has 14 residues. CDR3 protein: CASSPAGDSYEQYF. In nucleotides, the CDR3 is TGTGCCAGCAGCCCTGCGGGAGACAGCTACGAGCAGTACTTC.

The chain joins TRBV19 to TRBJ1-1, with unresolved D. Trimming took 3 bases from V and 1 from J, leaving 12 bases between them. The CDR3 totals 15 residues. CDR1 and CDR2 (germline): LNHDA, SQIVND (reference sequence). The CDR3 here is CASSILERRNTEAFF. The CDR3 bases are TGTGCCAGTAGTATCCTCGAACGGAGGAACACTGAAGCTTTCTTT.

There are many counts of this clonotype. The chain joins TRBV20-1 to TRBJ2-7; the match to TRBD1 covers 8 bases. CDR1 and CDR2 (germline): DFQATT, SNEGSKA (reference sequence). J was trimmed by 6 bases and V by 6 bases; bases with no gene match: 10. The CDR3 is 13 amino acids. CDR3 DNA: TGCAGTGCGAAGCGGACAGGGACAGGCGAGCAGTACTTC. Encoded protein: CSAKRTGTGEQYF.

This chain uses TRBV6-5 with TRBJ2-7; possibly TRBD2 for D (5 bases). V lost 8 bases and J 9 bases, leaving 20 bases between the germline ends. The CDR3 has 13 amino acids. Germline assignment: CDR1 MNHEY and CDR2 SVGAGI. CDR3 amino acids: CASWGAVTEGQYF. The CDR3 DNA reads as TGTGCCAGCTGGGGAGCCGTGACCGAAGGGCAGTACTTC.

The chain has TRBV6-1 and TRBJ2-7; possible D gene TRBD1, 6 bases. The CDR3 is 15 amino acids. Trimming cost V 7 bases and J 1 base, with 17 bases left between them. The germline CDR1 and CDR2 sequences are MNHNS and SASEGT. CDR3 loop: CASIPTGVNSYEQYF. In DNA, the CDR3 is TGTGCCAGCATCCCGACAGGAGTGAATTCCTACGAGCAGTACTTC.

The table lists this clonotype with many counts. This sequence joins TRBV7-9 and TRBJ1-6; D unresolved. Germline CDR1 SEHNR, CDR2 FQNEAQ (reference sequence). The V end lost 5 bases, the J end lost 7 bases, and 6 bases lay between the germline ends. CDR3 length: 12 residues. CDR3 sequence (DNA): TGTGCCAGCAGCGCCGGGAATTCACCCCTCCACTTT. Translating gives CASSAGNSPLHF.

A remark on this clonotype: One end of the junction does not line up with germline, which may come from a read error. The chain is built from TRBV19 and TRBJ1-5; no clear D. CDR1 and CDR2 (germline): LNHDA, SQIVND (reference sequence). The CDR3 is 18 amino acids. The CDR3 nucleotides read TGTGCCAGTAGTATAGATGAGGCGGATGTAATTAGCAATCAGCCCCGGCATTTT. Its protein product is CASSIDEADVISNQPRHF.

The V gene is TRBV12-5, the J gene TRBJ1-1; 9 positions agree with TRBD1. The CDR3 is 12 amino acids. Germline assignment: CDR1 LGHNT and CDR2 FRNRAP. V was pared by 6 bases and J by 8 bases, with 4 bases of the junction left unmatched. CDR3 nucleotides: TGTGCTAGTGGGGGGACAGGGCCCGAAGCTTTCTTT. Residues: CASGGTGPEAFF.

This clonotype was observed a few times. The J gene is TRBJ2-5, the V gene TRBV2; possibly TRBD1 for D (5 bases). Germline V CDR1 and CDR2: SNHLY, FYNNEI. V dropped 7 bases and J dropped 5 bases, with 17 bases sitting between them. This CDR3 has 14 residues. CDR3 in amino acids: CASKVQGLRETQYF. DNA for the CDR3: TGTGCCAGCAAAGTGCAGGGCCTGAGGGAGACCCAGTACTTC.

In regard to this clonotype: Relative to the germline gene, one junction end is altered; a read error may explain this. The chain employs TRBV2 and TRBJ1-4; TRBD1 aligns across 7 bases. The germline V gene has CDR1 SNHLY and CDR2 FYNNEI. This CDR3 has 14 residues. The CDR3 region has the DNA TGTGCCAACAGTTCCGGGACAGTTAGCGAAAAACTGTTTTTT. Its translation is CANSSGTVSEKLFF.

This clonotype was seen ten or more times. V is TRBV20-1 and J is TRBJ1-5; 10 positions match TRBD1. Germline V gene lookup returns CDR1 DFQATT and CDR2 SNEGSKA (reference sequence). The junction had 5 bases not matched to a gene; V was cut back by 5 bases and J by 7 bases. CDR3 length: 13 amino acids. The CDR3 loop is CSAPGTGDQPQHF. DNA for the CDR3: TGCAGTGCTCCCGGGACAGGGGACCAGCCCCAGCATTTT.

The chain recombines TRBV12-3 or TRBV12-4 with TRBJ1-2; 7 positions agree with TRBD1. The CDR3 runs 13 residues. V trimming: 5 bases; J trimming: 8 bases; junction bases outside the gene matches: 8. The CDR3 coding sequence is TGTGCCAGCAGTCCAGACAGGGCCCGCGGCTACACCTTC. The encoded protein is CASSPDRARGYTF.

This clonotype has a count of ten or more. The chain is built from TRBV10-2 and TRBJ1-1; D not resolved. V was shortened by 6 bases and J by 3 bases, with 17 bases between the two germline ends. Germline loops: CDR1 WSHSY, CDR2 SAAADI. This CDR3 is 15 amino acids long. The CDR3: CASSPDGPEDTEAFF. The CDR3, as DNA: TGCGCCAGCAGCCCGGACGGCCCCGAAGACACTGAAGCTTTCTTT.

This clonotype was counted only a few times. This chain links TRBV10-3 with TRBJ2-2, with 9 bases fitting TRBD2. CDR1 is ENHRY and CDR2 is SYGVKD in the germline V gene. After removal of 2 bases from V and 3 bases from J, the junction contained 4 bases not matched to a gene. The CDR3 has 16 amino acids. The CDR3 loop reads CAISEDSGGHTGELFF. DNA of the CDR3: TGTGCCATCAGTGAGGATAGCGGGGGACACACCGGGGAGCTGTTTTTT.

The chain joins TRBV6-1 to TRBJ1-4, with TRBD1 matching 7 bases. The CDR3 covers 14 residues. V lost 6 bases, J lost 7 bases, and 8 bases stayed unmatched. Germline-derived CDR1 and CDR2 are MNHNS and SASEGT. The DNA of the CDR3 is TGTGCCAGCAGCGGAACAGGGGATCGTGAAAAACTGTTTTTT. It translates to CASSGTGDREKLFF.

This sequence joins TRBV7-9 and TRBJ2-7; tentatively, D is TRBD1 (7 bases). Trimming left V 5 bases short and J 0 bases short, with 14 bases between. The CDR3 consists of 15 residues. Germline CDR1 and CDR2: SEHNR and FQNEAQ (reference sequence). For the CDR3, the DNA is TGTGCCAGCAGCCAAGGAGGGGGCCTCTCCTACGAGCAGTACTTC. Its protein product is CASSQGGGLSYEQYF. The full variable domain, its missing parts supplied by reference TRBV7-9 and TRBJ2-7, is DTGVSQNPRHKITKRGQNVTFRCDPISEHNRLYWYRQTLGQGPEFLTYFQNEAQLEKSRLLSDRFSAERPKGSFSTLEIQRTEQGDSAMYLCASSQGGGLSYEQYFGPGTRLTVT.

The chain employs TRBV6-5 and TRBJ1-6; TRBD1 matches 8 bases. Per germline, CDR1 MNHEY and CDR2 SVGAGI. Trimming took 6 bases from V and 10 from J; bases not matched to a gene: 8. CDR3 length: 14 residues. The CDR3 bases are TGTGCCAGCAGGATGGACAGGGAACGGTCACCCCTCCACTTT. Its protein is CASRMDRERSPLHF.

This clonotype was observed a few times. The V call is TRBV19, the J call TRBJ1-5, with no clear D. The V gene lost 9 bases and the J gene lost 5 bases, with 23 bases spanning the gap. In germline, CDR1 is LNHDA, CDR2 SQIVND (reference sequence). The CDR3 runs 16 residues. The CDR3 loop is CASSYFPSRVYQPQHF. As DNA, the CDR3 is TGTGCCAGCAGTTACTTCCCCAGTCGAGTTTATCAGCCCCAGCATTTT. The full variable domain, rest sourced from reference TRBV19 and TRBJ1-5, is DGGITQSPKYLFRKEGQNVTLSCEQNLNHDAMYWYRQDPGQGLRLIYYSQIVNDFQKGDIAEGYSVSREKKESFPLTVTSAQKNPTAFYLCASSYFPSRVYQPQHFGDGTRLSIL.

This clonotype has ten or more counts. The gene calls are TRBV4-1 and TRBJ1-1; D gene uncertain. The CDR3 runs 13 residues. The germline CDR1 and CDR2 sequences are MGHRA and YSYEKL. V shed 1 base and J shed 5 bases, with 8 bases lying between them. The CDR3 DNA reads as TGCGCCAGCAGCCAAGTGTCGGGGACTGAAGCTTTCTTT. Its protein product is CASSQVSGTEAFF.

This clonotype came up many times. The CDR3 coding sequence is TGCAGCGTTGCCGGGACAGGGGACTATGGCTACACCTTC. Residues: CSVAGTGDYGYTF. The chain recombines TRBV29-1 with TRBJ1-2; 10 positions agree with TRBD1. CDR3 length: 13 residues. CDR1 is SQVTM, CDR2 ANQGSEA, per germline. Germline trimming cut 4 bases from V and 3 bases from J; bases unmatched to any gene: 2.

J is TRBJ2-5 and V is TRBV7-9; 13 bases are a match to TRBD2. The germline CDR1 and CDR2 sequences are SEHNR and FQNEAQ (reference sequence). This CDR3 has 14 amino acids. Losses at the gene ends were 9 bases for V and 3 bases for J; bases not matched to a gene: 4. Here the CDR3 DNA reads TGTGCCAGTCGGACTAGCGGGAGAAAAGAGACCCAGTACTTC. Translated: CASRTSGRKETQYF.

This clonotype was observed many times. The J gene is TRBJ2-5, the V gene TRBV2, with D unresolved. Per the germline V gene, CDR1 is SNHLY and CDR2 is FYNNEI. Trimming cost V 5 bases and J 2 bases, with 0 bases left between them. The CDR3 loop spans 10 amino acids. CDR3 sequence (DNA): TGTGCCAGCAGTCAAGAGACCCAGTACTTC. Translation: CASSQETQYF. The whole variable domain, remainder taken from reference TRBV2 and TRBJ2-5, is EPEVTQTPSHQVTQMGQEVILRCVPISNHLYFYWYRQILGQKVEFLVSFYNNEISEKSEIFDDQFSVERPDGSNFTLKIRSTKLEDSAMYFCASSQETQYFGPGTRLLVL.

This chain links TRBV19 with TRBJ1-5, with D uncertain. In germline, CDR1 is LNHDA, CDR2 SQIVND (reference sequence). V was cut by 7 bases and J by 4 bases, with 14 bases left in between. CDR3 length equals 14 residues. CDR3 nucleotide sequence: TGTGCCAGTACCACGGGTCCTGGAAATCAGCCCCAGCATTTT. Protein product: CASTTGPGNQPQHF.

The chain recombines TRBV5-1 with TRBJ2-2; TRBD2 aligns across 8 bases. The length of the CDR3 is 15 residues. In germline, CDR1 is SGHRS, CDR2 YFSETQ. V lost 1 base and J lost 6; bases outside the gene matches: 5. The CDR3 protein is CASSLSVSGAGELFF. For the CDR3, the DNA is TGCGCCAGCAGCTTGTCAGTTAGCGGGGCCGGGGAGCTGTTTTTT.